The 14 T cell receptor beta chains presented below share a single source sample, sequenced in a study of cytomegalovirus exposure and HLA in healthy donors. This PCR relied on a set of 60 Vbeta primers and 13 Jbeta primers. The method was immunoSEQ multiplex PCR; TCRdb's version includes in-frame clones alone and lacks a portion of them. The sample totals more than 95,000 clones. The sample consisted of PBMCs. The source is a man aged 18 to 29 in good health and CMV-seronegative.

V and J are TRBV29-1 and TRBJ2-1, with a possible D match to TRBD2 (6 bases). Between the trimmed V and J ends, which lost 2 bases and 16 bases, there was a span of 9 bases. This CDR3 region has 9 residues. CDR1 and CDR2 from the germline V gene are SQVTM and ANQGSEA. CDR3 DNA: TGCAGCGTTGAAAGGCGGGGATTCTTC. Its translation is CSVERRGFF.

The chain uses TRBV6-5 and TRBJ2-7; 7 nucleotides agree with TRBD1. V lost 8 bases and J lost 1; bases outside the gene matches: 8. Germline lookup yields CDR1 MNHEY and CDR2 SVGAGI. The CDR3 extends over 14 amino acids. For the CDR3, the DNA is TGTGCCAGCCGGGACAGACCATCTTCCTACGAGCAGTACTTC. It encodes CASRDRPSSYEQYF.

V is TRBV9 and J is TRBJ2-5; 8 nucleotides align to TRBD1. This CDR3 spans 16 amino acids. The germline V gene has CDR1 SGDLS and CDR2 YYNGEE. The V gene end was trimmed by 0 bases and the J gene end by 0 bases; junction bases not matched to a gene: 4. The CDR3 coding sequence is TGTGCCAGCAGCGTAGCAGGGGGCTCGTACCAAGAGACCCAGTACTTC. Its protein product is CASSVAGGSYQETQYF.

The rearrangement uses TRBV7-9 and TRBJ2-2; D is unclear. Trimming took 7 bases from V and 1 from J, leaving 7 bases between them. Germline-derived CDR1 and CDR2 are SEHNR and FQNEAQ (reference sequence). The CDR3 runs to 13 residues. CDR3 sequence: CASIEQNTGELFF. The CDR3 DNA reads TGTGCCAGCATTGAGCAGAACACCGGGGAGCTGTTTTTT.

This sequence joins TRBV7-6 and TRBJ1-2; D is unclear. This CDR3 is built from 13 residues. CDR1 is SGHVS and CDR2 is FNYEAQ in the germline V gene. V shed 1 base and J shed 8 bases, with 11 bases lying between them. CDR3 sequence: CASSLGGVEGYTF. Written as DNA, the CDR3 is TGTGCCAGCAGCTTAGGGGGAGTAGAGGGCTACACCTTC. The full variable domain, with the rest looked up from reference TRBV7-6 and TRBJ1-2, is GAGVSQSPRYKVTKRGQDVALRCDPISGHVSLYWYRQALGQGPEFLTYFNYEAQQDKSGLPNDRFSAERPEGSISTLTIQRTEQRDSAMYRCASSLGGVEGYTFGSGTRLTVV.

The chain carries TRBV4-1 and TRBJ2-5, with a tentative D call TRBD2 (5 bases). TRBJ2-7 explains the end of the DNA better; the J call may be wrong. The CDR3 has 14 residues. CDR1 and CDR2 (germline): MGHRA, YSYEKL. The CDR3 is CASSQIGLAYEQYF. Written as DNA, the CDR3 is TGCGCCAGCAGCCAGATAGGACTTGCCTACGAGCAGTACTTC.

The rearrangement joins TRBV9 to TRBJ2-7, with D possibly being TRBD1 (6 bases). V was cut by 4 bases and J by 5 bases, with 16 bases left in between. This CDR3 spans 14 amino acids. Germline V CDR1 and CDR2: SGDLS, YYNGEE. In DNA, the CDR3 is TGTGCCAGCAGCCCTAGTCAGGGGTTCAACGAGCAGTACTTC. This translates into CASSPSQGFNEQYF.

The J gene is TRBJ2-7, the V gene TRBV5-1, with 15 bases matching TRBD2. The V gene end was trimmed by 1 base and the J gene end by 2 bases; junction bases not matched to a gene: 7. The CDR3 sequence is 18 residues long. Germline V gene lookup returns CDR1 SGHRS and CDR2 YFSETQ. The chain's CDR3 is CASSLMGGLAGGPYEQYF. As DNA, the CDR3 is TGCGCCAGCAGCTTGATGGGCGGACTAGCGGGGGGGCCCTACGAGCAGTACTTC. Full variable domain (missing parts from reference TRBV5-1 and TRBJ2-7): KAGVTQTPRYLIKTRGQQVTLSCSPISGHRSVSWYQQTPGQGLQFLFEYFSETQRNKGNFPGRFSGRQFSNSRSEMNVSTLELGDSALYLCASSLMGGLAGGPYEQYFGPGTRLTVT.

The CDR3, as DNA: TGTGCCAGCACTGGAGGAAGGGGGCGAAATCAGCCCCAGCATTTT. Translation: CASTGGRGRNQPQHF. V usage is TRBV28 and J usage is TRBJ1-5; 7 nucleotides line up with TRBD1. Germline assignment: CDR1 MDHEN and CDR2 SYDVKM. The CDR3 is 15 residues long. The V gene end was trimmed by 7 bases and the J gene end by 4 bases; junction bases not matched to a gene: 10.

The chain uses TRBV30 and TRBJ2-7; TRBD2 matches 14 bases. The J call may not be correct, given that the DNA end is closer to TRBJ2-1. The CDR3 has 14 amino acids. Germline CDR1 GTSNPN, CDR2 SVGIG (reference sequence). Here the CDR3 DNA reads TGTGCCTGGAGAAGACTAGCGGGAGGGAATGAGCAGTTCTTC. This codes for CAWRRLAGGNEQFF.

This chain uses TRBV5-1 with TRBJ1-2; TRBD1 might be the D (5 bases). Germline V gene lookup returns CDR1 SGHRS and CDR2 YFSETQ. V was pared by 4 bases and J by 2 bases, with 15 bases between. The CDR3 is 15 amino acids. The CDR3 nucleotides read TGCGCCAGCAGCAGGAGGGATGAGGGGAACTATGGCTACACCTTC. Encoded protein: CASSRRDEGNYGYTF.

The genes are TRBV6-5 and TRBJ2-7, with D hard to call. Germline V gene data show CDR1 as MNHEY and CDR2 as SVGAGI. The V end lost 0 bases, the J end lost 6 bases, and 15 bases lay between the germline ends. The CDR3 runs 15 residues. Here the CDR3 reads CASSYSSIGLVEQYF. The DNA of the CDR3 is TGTGCCAGCAGTTACTCGTCAATAGGCCTAGTCGAGCAGTACTTC.

This chain links TRBV5-1 with TRBJ1-1; TRBD1 aligns across 8 bases. The germline V gene encodes CDR1 SGHRS and CDR2 YFSETQ. J was trimmed by 5 bases and V by 7 bases; bases with no gene match: 10. The CDR3 sequence is 14 residues long. CDR3 loop: CASGKTRQGTEAFF. The CDR3 coding sequence is TGCGCCAGCGGAAAAACGCGACAGGGGACTGAAGCTTTCTTT.

This rearrangement joins TRBV7-9 to TRBJ1-2; D is perhaps TRBD1 (6 bases). Germline loops: CDR1 SEHNR, CDR2 FQNEAQ (reference sequence). Trimming shortened V by 1 base and J by 4 bases, and 16 bases separated the two germline ends. This CDR3 contains 16 residues. The CDR3 DNA is TGTGCCAGCAGCTTAGAGGGTGGCAGGGGCCTCTATGGCTACACCTTC. Its translation: CASSLEGGRGLYGYTF.